This TCR beta chain comes out of a study of regulatory T cells in long-lasting Graves disease. Findings of the study overall: Newly diagnosed patients shared about a thousand public clonotypes; persistent patients shared about 2,500.

The germline CDR1 and CDR2 sequences are MNHEY and SVGEGT. V was clipped by 6 bases and J by 6 bases, with 6 bases between them. The CDR3 totals 11 residues. Through Arm-PCR of CDR3 regions and iRepertoire HTBI primers, TCR beta libraries were built. From the multiplex PCR reads, TCRdb called clonotypes with MiXCR, one entry per CDR3 protein. The data contain over 500,000 distinct CDR3 sequences, 15% to 20% of them singletons. Time point specified: newly diagnosed GD, antithyroid drugs for less than 3 months. Extracted PBMC RNA gave rise to the TCR library. Note on this clonotype: Its target is not known.

These data are also associated with another study on T cells in Graves' hyperthyroidism and ophthalmopathy. That source notes: Patients were excluded for uncontrolled infection, other autoimmune disease, pregnancy or lactation. First-round RT-PCR with HTBI primers amplified the TCR CDR3 region.

V is TRBV6-2 or TRBV6-3 and J is TRBJ2-1; unclear D gene. The sequence was collected from a man aged 18 to 29 with Graves disease. The sequences come from peripheral blood mononuclear cells (PBMCs), collected at new diagnosis, from a patient treated with antithyroid drugs. The CDR3 reads CASRNSNEQFF. The CDR3 region has the DNA TGTGCCAGCAGGAACAGCAATGAGCAGTTCTTC.